This TCR beta chain was sequenced in a study of blood T cell repertoires in COVID-19. The repertoire was sequenced with immunoSEQ multiplex PCR; TCRdb's copy has only in-frame clones and lacks some. The data hold 300,000 to 450,000 clones, with more than 85% observed a single time. The receptor comes from a woman younger than 45 who had recovered from COVID-19. Material: PBMCs or T cells enriched from blood (not recorded which).

DNA for the CDR3: TGTGCCAGCAGTTACGGTCCGGGACAGGGGGTCAGGGGCAATCAGCCCCAGCATTTT. The encoded protein is CASSYGPGQGVRGNQPQHF. The chain recombines TRBV6-2 or TRBV6-3 with TRBJ1-5; 11 nucleotides match TRBD1. J gave up 2 bases and V 2 bases, and 11 bases lay outside the gene matches. The germline gives CDR1 MNHEY, CDR2 SVGEGT. CDR3 length equals 19 residues.